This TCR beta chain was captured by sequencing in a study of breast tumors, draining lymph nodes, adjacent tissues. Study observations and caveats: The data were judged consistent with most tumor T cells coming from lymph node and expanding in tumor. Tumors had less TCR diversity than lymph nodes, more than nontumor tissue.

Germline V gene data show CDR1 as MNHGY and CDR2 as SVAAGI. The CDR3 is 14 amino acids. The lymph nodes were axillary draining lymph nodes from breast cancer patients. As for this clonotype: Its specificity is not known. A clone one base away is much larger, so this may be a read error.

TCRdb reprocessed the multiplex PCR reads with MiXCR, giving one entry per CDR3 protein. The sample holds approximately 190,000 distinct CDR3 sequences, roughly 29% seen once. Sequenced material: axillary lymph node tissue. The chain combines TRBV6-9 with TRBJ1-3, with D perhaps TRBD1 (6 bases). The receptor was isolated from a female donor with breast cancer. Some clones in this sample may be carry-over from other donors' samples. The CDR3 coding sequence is TGTGCCGGCAGTGAACAGGACAGAGGAAACACCATATATTTT. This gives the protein CAGSEQDRGNTIYF.